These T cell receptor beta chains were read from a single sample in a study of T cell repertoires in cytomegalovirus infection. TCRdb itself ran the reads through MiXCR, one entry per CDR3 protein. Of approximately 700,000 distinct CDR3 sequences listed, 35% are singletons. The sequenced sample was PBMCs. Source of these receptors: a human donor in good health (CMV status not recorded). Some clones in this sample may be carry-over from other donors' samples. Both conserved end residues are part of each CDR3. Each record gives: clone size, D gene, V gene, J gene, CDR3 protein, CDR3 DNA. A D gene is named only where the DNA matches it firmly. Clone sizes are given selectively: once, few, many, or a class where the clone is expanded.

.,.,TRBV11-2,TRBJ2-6,CASSPSGRGLGANVLTF,TGTGCCAGCAGCCCTAGCGGCAGGGGGCTCGGGGCCAACGTCCTGACTTTC
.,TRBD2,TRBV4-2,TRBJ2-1,CASSQELAGGFYNEQFF,TGTGCCAGCAGCCAAGAACTAGCGGGAGGGTTCTACAATGAGCAGTTCTTC
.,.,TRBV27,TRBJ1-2,CASRAGGYYGYTF,TGTGCCAGCAGGGCAGGCGGATACTATGGCTACACCTTC
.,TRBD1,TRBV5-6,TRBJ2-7,CASSMTGDDYKQYF,TGTGCCAGCAGCATGACAGGGGACGACTACAAGCAGTACTTC
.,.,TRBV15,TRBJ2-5,CATRGVQETQYF,TGTGCCACCAGAGGGGTTCAAGAGACCCAGTACTTC
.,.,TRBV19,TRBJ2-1,CASSIERRFHNEQFF,TGTGCCAGTAGTATAGAGCGGCGGTTCCACAATGAGCAGTTCTTC
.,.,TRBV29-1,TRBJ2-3,CSGTDRGGTNTQYF,TGCAGCGGTACCGACAGGGGAGGGACAAATACGCAGTATTTT
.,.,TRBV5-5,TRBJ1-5,CASSLVEHQPQHF,TGTGCCAGCAGCTTGGTGGAACATCAGCCCCAGCATTTT
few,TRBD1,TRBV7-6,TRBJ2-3,CASSPSGTGPRTDTQYF,TGTGCCAGCAGCCCATCCGGGACAGGACCCCGCACAGATACGCAGTATTTT
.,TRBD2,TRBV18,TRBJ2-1,CASSPRILAAHNEQFF,TGTGCCAGCTCACCACGAATACTAGCGGCGCACAATGAGCAGTTCTTC
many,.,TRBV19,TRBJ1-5,CASSGGKGNQPQHF,TGTGCCAGTAGCGGAGGAAAGGGCAATCAGCCCCAGCATTTT
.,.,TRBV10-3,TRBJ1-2,CAITGIYGYTF,TGTGCCATCACAGGGATATATGGCTACACCTTC
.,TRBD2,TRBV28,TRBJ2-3,CASSLLAGGIQDTQYF,TGTGCCAGCAGTTTACTAGCGGGGGGAATTCAAGATACGCAGTATTTT
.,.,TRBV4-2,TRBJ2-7,CASSQANDLTYEQYF,TGTGCCAGCAGCCAAGCGAATGACTTAACCTACGAGCAGTACTTC
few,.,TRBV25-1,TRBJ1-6,CASSERAGSPLHF,TGTGCCAGCAGTGAACGGGCGGGTTCACCCCTCCACTTT
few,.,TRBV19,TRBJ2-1,CASSVRGWIGGEQFF,TGTGCCAGTAGTGTGCGGGGTTGGATAGGCGGTGAGCAGTTCTTC
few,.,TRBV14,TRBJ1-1,CASSQEGRGWNTEAFF,TGTGCCAGCAGCCAAGAAGGAAGGGGATGGAACACTGAAGCTTTCTTT
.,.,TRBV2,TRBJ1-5,CASSGPTGNQPQHF,TGTGCCAGCAGTGGGCCTACAGGGAATCAGCCCCAGCATTTT
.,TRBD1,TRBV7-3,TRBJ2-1,CASRGPGTGTEEQFF,TGTGCCAGCAGGGGTCCCGGGACAGGGACCGAAGAGCAGTTCTTC
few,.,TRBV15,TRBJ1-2,CATSSPMSGYTF,TGTGCCACCAGCTCCCCGATGAGTGGCTACACCTTC
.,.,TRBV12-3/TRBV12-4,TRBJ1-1,CASSEGPLNTEAFF,TGTGCCAGCAGTGAGGGACCGCTGAACACTGAAGCTTTCTTT
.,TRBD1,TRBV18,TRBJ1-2,CASSPITSSLTGVDGYTF,TGTGCCAGCTCACCGATCACCTCCTCCTTGACAGGGGTGGATGGCTACACCTTC
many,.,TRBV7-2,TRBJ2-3,CASSLNLADTQYF,TGTGCCAGCAGCTTGAACTTAGCAGATACGCAGTATTTT
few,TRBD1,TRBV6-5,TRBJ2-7,CASSAGQASEQYF,TGTGCCAGCAGTGCGGGACAGGCTAGCGAGCAGTACTTC